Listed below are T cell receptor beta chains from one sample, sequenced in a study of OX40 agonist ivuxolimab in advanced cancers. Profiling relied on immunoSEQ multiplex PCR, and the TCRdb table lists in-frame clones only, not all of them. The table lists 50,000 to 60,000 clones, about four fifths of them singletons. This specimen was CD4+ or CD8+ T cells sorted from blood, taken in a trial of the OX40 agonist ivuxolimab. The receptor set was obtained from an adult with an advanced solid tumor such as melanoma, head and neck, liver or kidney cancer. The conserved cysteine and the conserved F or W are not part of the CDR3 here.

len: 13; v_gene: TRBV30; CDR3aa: AWSVKGSAGTEAF
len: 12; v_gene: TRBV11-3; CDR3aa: ASSLGQGNTEAF
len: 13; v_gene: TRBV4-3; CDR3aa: ASSQDSGSQETQY
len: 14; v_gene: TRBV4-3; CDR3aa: ASSQETGGVSRGYT
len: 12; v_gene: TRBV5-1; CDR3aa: ASSFGSGQETQY
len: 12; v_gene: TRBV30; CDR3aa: AWSSEGANYGYT
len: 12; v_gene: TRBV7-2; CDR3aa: ASSATSGAYEQY
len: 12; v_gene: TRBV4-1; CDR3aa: ASSQVSPGREAF
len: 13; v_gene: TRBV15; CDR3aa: ATSTSGTSNQPQH
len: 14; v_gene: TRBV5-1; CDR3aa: ASSLRSRSPSYEQY
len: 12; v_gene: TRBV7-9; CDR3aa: ASSLVRIYNEQF
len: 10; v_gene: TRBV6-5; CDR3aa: ASSRQGYGYT
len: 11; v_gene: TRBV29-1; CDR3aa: SVGGNGQETQY
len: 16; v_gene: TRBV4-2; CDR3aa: ASSQDSSGGAVDNEQF
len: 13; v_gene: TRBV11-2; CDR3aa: ASSYIRGNTGELF
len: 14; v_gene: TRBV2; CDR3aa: ASSRDPGTRTGEQY
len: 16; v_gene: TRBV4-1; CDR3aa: ASSQVLDSERVSYEQY
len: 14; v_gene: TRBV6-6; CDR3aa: ASTRRIMKAEGGYT
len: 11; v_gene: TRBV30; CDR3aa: AWRKLAYNEQF
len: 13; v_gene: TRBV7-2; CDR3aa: ASSLGQGAIYEQF
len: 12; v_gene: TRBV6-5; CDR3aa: ASSWGQKGDTQY
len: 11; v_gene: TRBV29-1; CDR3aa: SARQGGTETQY
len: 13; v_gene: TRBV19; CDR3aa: ASGRTSGIQYEQY
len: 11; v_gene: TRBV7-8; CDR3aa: ASSPQLDRDPY